These 21 T cell receptor beta chains originate from one sample sequenced in a study of cytomegalovirus exposure and HLA in healthy donors. This PCR relied on a set of 60 Vbeta primers and 13 Jbeta primers. TCRdb's table, derived via immunoSEQ multiplex PCR, lists solely in-frame clones and lacks some. The sample gives about 140,000 clones, roughly 10% of which show up once; 1.5% to 2% is in the top ten. The sample comprised PBMCs. The origin of the receptors is a man aged 45-60 years in good health and CMV-seronegative.

This chain joins TRBV6-5 and TRBJ2-7, with 7 bases identical to TRBD1. With 7 bases clipped from V and 11 bases from J, the junction kept 14 bases outside the gene matches. The CDR3 is made up of 13 amino acids. The germline gives CDR1 MNHEY, CDR2 SVGAGI. The CDR3 loop is CASKRGRGIGEYF. The CDR3 coding sequence is TGTGCCAGCAAGAGGGGGCGCGGAATAGGAGAGTACTTC.

The chain combines TRBV5-6 with TRBJ2-3, with D possibly TRBD2 on 6 matching bases. CDR3 length: 14 amino acids. Trimming took 2 bases from V and 2 from J, leaving 9 bases between them. Germline values: CDR1 SGHDT, CDR2 YYEEEE. The CDR3 DNA follows: TGTGCCAGCAGCTTCGCGGGACTCACAGATACGCAGTATTTT. This gives the protein CASSFAGLTDTQYF.

J is TRBJ1-1 and V is TRBV5-4, with D possibly matching TRBD1 (6 bases). The CDR3 runs 14 residues. Trimming left V 4 bases short and J 1 base short, with 11 bases between. Per germline, CDR1 SGHNT and CDR2 YYREEE (reference sequence). The DNA for the CDR3 is TGTGCCAGCAGCCTACAGGGTGGGAACACTGAAGCTTTCTTT. This encodes CASSLQGGNTEAFF.

The chain recombines TRBV7-2 with TRBJ2-2; TRBD2 agrees at 11 bases. The V segment lost 1 base and the J segment 4 bases; nucleotides outside the gene matches: 8. The CDR3 totals 18 residues. The V gene's germline CDR1 is SGHTA and CDR2 FQGNSA. The CDR3 reads CASSLEGSSGRGTGELFF. In DNA form, the CDR3 reads TGTGCCAGCAGCTTAGAGGGTAGTAGCGGGAGGGGCACCGGGGAGCTGTTTTTT.

The V call is TRBV5-1, the J call TRBJ2-7; 10 bases are a match to TRBD1. CDR1 and CDR2 from the germline V gene are SGHRS and YFSETQ. The V gene end was trimmed by 3 bases and the J gene end by 3 bases; junction bases not matched to a gene: 3. The CDR3 length is 14 residues. CDR3 sequence reads: CASSSGTGVYEQYF. In nucleotides, the CDR3 is TGCGCCAGCAGCTCCGGGACAGGGGTCTACGAGCAGTACTTC.

Only a few counts were recorded for this clone. The chain employs TRBV2 and TRBJ2-7; 7 bases are a match to TRBD2. V trimming: 2 bases; J trimming: 6 bases; junction bases outside the gene matches: 13. The CDR3 contains 16 residues. Germline loops: CDR1 SNHLY, CDR2 FYNNEI. CDR3 sequence: CASSESAGALTGEQYF. The CDR3 region has the DNA TGTGCCAGCAGTGAATCCGCGGGAGCCCTAACGGGCGAGCAGTACTTC.

This clone occurred a few times. The rearrangement links TRBV5-8 to TRBJ2-7; 8 nucleotides line up with TRBD1. This CDR3 has 17 amino acids. V trimming: 5 bases; J trimming: 2 bases; junction bases outside the gene matches: 15. Germline lookup yields CDR1 SGHTS and CDR2 YDEGEE. The CDR3 nucleotides read TGTGCCAGCAGACCCGGAGATGACAGGGGCAGGACCTACGAGCAGTACTTC. As protein: CASRPGDDRGRTYEQYF.

This rearrangement joins TRBV7-9 to TRBJ2-3; 10 positions match TRBD1. The CDR3 loop spans 18 amino acids. Germline lookup yields CDR1 SEHNR and CDR2 FQNEAQ (reference sequence). J lost 3 bases, V lost 5 bases, and 14 bases had no gene match. The CDR3: CASSPPRTGGISTDTQYF. The CDR3 nucleotides are TGTGCCAGCAGCCCGCCTAGGACAGGGGGGATAAGTACAGATACGCAGTATTTT.

This clone was recorded a few times. The chain carries TRBV4-1 and TRBJ2-1; 8 positions agree with TRBD2. The length of the CDR3 is 16 residues. Germline assignment: CDR1 MGHRA and CDR2 YSYEKL. V gave up 0 bases and J gave up 4 bases; unmatched junction bases: 5. CDR3 sequence reads: CASSQDPLAGYNEQFF. The DNA for the CDR3 is TGCGCCAGCAGCCAAGATCCGTTAGCGGGATACAATGAGCAGTTCTTC.

Only a few counts were recorded for this clone. The V gene is TRBV30, the J gene TRBJ1-5; D gene uncertain. CDR3 length: 15 amino acids. Trimming stripped 1 base from V and 9 bases from J, with 19 bases between. Germline V gene sequence: CDR1 GTSNPN, CDR2 SVGIG (reference sequence). CDR3 sequence: CAWSDADRREGPQHF. CDR3 nucleotides: TGTGCCTGGAGTGATGCGGACCGCCGGGAAGGGCCCCAGCATTTT.

This clone was counted only a few times. The gene calls are TRBV10-1 and TRBJ1-2, with 7 bases that match TRBD1. V shed 0 bases, J shed 7 bases, and the junction held 11 bases outside the gene matches. The CDR3 runs 16 residues. CDR1 WNHNN and CDR2 SYGVQD come from the germline V gene (reference sequence). CDR3 region: CASSESNSWDSSGYTF. DNA for the CDR3: TGCGCCAGCAGTGAGTCGAACTCTTGGGACAGTAGTGGCTACACCTTC.

The gene calls are TRBV19 and TRBJ1-1; TRBD1 is a possible D gene (5 bases). Germline lookup yields CDR1 LNHDA and CDR2 SQIVND (reference sequence). CDR3 size: 19 residues. The V end was cut by 5 bases, the J end by 5 bases, with 30 bases between. CDR3: CASSFSSDSGIIRGTEAFF. The DNA of the CDR3 is TGTGCCAGTAGTTTCTCATCAGACAGCGGCATTATTCGGGGGACTGAAGCTTTCTTT.

CDR3 nucleotides: TGTGCCAGCAGCTTAGAAGGGGCGAGTCAGCCCCAGCATTTT. Its protein product is CASSLEGASQPQHF. The V and J genes are TRBV7-9 and TRBJ1-5; D perhaps matches TRBD1 (5 bases). The CDR3 totals 14 residues. Germline-derived CDR1 and CDR2 are SEHNR and FQNEAQ (reference sequence). V was clipped by 1 base and J by 6 bases, with 10 bases between them.

The chain joins TRBV27 to TRBJ1-2, with D perhaps TRBD1 (5 bases). The CDR3 covers 12 residues. V was clipped by 8 bases and J by 7 bases, with 14 bases between them. Germline CDR1 reads MNHEY; CDR2 reads SMNVEV (reference sequence). The CDR3 here is CASSLGGSGYTF. CDR3 bases: TGTGCCAGCTCCCTCGGGGGGAGTGGCTACACCTTC.

The J gene is TRBJ2-7, the V gene TRBV5-1; 7 bases fit TRBD1. CDR3 length: 15 residues. V was clipped by 5 bases and J by 2 bases; unmatched bases: 10. CDR1 SGHRS and CDR2 YFSETQ come from the germline V gene. CDR3: CASRPSGTEAYEQYF. Here the CDR3 DNA reads TGCGCCAGCAGGCCCTCCGGGACAGAAGCCTACGAGCAGTACTTC.

The rearrangement uses TRBV5-1 and TRBJ2-5; the match to TRBD2 covers 7 bases. This CDR3 comprises 15 residues. Germline V gene data show CDR1 as SGHRS and CDR2 as YFSETQ. Trimming cost V 1 base and J 1 base; bases outside gene matches: 4. The CDR3 DNA sequence: TGCGCCAGCAGCTTGACCGGACTAGTCCAAGAGACCCAGTACTTC. Amino acids: CASSLTGLVQETQYF.

The chain employs TRBV13 and TRBJ2-3; tentatively, D is TRBD1 (6 bases). Deletions cut 3 bases from V and 0 bases from J, with 10 bases between. CDR1 PRHDT and CDR2 FYEKMQ come from the germline V gene (reference sequence). The CDR3 runs 15 residues. The CDR3 loop is CASSFKRGSTDTQYF. The DNA of the CDR3 is TGTGCCAGCAGCTTTAAAAGGGGGAGCACAGATACGCAGTATTTT.

The V gene is TRBV6-6, the J gene TRBJ1-5, with unresolved D. This CDR3 region has 13 residues. The germline V and J ends were trimmed by 7 bases and 3 bases, with 10 bases remaining between them. Germline V gene sequence: CDR1 MNHNY, CDR2 SVGAGI (reference sequence). This chain's CDR3 is CASTAGTNQPQHF. CDR3 nucleotide sequence: TGTGCCAGCACGGCAGGCACCAATCAGCCCCAGCATTTT.

The chain recombines TRBV6-1 with TRBJ1-2; 9 bases map to TRBD1. Germline CDR1 reads MNHNS; CDR2 reads SASEGT. The CDR3 totals 12 residues. Losses at the gene ends were 5 bases for V and 6 bases for J; bases not matched to a gene: 1. The CDR3 region has the DNA TGTGCCAGCAGTCGGACAGGGGATGGCTACACCTTC. Amino acids: CASSRTGDGYTF.

This chain links TRBV5-6 with TRBJ1-2; 7 nucleotides agree with TRBD1. CDR1 and CDR2 (germline): SGHDT, YYEEEE. V dropped 4 bases and J dropped 8; count of bases not matched to a gene: 11. CDR3 length equals 14 residues. CDR3 coding DNA: TGTGCCAGCAGCCTAGACTCAGGGGGTGGCGGCTACACCTTC. This sequence encodes CASSLDSGGGGYTF.

The sample holds a few counts of this clone. The chain uses TRBV6-5 and TRBJ2-1; 9 bases agree with TRBD2. This CDR3 is 15 amino acids long. Trimming took 6 bases from V and 12 from J; bases not matched to a gene: 15. In germline, CDR1 is MNHEY, CDR2 SVGAGI. CDR3 loop: CASRRSGRYTSGQFF. CDR3 DNA sequence: TGTGCCAGCAGACGTAGCGGGAGATATACTAGCGGGCAGTTCTTC.